This T cell receptor (beta chain) derives from a study of control samples from healthy donors and cancer patients. Sequencing used immunoSEQ multiplex PCR; TCRdb keeps in-frame clones, though not all of them. Of more than 150,000 clones detected, nearly 95% appear once; the ten largest clones hold around 2.4%. In germline, CDR1 is SQVTM, CDR2 ANQGSEA. This CDR3 contains 14 residues. Losses at the gene ends were 5 bases for V and 6 bases for J; bases not matched to a gene: 7. The sample consisted of blood. The chain uses TRBV29-1 and TRBJ2-1; 10 positions match TRBD2. The source is a man aged 45 to 65 in good health. The CDR3 DNA reads TGCAGCGTTCTCGGGCTAGCGGGAGCCAATGAGCAGTTCTTC. It encodes CSVLGLAGANEQFF.